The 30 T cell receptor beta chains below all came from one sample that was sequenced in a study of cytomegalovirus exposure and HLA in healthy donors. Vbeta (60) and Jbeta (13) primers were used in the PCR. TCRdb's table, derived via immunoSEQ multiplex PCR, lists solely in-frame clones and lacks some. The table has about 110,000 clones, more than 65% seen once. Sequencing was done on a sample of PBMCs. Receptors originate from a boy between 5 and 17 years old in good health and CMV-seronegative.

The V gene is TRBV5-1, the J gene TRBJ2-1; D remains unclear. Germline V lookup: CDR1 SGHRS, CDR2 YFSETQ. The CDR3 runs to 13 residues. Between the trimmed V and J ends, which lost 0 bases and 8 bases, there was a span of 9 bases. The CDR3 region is CASSLGAGDEQFF. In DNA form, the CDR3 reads TGCGCCAGCAGCTTGGGTGCCGGAGATGAGCAGTTCTTC.

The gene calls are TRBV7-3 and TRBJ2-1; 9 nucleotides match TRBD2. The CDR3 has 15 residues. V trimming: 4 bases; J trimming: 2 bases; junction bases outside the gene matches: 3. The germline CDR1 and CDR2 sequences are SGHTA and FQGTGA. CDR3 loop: CASSYSGGTYNEQFF. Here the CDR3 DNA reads TGTGCCAGCAGCTACAGCGGGGGGACCTACAATGAGCAGTTCTTC. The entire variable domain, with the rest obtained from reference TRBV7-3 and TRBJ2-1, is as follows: GAGVSQTPSNKVTEKGKYVELRCDPISGHTALYWYRQSLGQGPEFLIYFQGTGAADDSGLPNDRFFAVRPEGSVSTLKIQRTERGDSAVYLCASSYSGGTYNEQFFGPGTRLTVL.

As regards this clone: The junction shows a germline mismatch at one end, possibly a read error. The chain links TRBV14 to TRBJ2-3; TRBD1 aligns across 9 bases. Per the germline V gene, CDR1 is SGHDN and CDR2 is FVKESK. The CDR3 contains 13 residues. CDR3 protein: CASSQTKQGAARF. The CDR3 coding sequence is TGTGCCAGCAGCCAGACGAAACAGGGGGCCGCCCGTTTT.

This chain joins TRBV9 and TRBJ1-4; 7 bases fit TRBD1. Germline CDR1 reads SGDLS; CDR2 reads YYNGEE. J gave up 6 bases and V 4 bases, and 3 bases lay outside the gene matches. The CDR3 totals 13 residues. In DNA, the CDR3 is TGTGCCAGCAGCTCAACAGGGGATGAAAAACTGTTTTTT. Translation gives CASSSTGDEKLFF.

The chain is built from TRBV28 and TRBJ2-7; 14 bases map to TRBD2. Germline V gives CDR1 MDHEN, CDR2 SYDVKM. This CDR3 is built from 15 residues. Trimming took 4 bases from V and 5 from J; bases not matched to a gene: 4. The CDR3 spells CASSSGTSGSNEQYF. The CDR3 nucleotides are TGTGCCAGCAGTTCTGGGACTAGCGGGAGCAACGAGCAGTACTTC.

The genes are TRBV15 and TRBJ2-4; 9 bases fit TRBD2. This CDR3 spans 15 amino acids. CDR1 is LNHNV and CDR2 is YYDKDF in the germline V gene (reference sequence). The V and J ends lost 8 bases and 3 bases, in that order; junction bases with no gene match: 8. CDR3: CATSLAGVGKNIQYF. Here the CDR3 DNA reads TGTGCCACCTCATTAGCGGGGGTTGGCAAAAACATTCAGTACTTC.

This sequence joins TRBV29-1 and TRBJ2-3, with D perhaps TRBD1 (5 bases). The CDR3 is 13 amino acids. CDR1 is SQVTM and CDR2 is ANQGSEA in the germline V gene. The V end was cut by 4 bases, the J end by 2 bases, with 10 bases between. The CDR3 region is CSVGLGATDTQYF. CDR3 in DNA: TGCAGCGTTGGATTAGGGGCCACAGATACGCAGTATTTT.

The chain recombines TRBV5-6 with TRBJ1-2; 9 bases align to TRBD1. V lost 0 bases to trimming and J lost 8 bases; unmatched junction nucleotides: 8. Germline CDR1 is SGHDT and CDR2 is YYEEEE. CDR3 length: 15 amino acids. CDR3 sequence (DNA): TGTGCCAGCAGCTTGGCCGGGGACAGGGTGCGAGGCTACACCTTC. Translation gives CASSLAGDRVRGYTF.

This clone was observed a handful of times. In nucleotides, the CDR3 is TGTGCCAGCAGCAACCGACAGGGACGTTACCAGCCCCAGCATTTT. Amino acids: CASSNRQGRYQPQHF. This chain links TRBV7-8 with TRBJ1-5, with 7 nucleotides matching TRBD1. Germline loops: CDR1 SGHVS, CDR2 FQNEAQ. V was clipped by 5 bases and J by 7 bases; unmatched bases: 11. This CDR3 contains 15 residues.

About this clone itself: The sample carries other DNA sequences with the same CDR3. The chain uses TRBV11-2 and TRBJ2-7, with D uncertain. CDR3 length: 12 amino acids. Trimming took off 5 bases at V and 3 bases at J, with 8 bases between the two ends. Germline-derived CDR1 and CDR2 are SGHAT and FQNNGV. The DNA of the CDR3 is TGTGCCAGCAGCGCCGGCGGCTACGAGCAGTACTTC. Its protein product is CASSAGGYEQYF.

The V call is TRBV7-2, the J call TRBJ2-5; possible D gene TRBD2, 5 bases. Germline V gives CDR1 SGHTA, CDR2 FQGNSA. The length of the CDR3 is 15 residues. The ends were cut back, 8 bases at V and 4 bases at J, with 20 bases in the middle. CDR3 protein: CASSPLRSTTETQYF. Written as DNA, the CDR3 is TGTGCCAGCTCCCCACTGAGGTCGACTACAGAGACCCAGTACTTC.

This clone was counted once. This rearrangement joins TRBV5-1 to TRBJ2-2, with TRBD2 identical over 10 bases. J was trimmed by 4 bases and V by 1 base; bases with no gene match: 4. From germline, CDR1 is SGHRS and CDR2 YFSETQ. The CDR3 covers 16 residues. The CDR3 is CASSLISGGATGELFF. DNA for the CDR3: TGCGCCAGCAGCTTGATCAGCGGGGGGGCCACCGGGGAGCTGTTTTTT.

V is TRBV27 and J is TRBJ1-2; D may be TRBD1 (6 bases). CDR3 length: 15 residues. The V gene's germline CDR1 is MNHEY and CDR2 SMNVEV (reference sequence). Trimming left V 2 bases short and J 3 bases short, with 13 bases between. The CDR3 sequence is CASSLMGQGYYGYTF. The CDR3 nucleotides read TGTGCCAGCAGTTTAATGGGTCAGGGGTACTATGGCTACACCTTC.

The CDR3 spells CSVSLTGPREQFF. Here the CDR3 DNA reads TGCAGCGTTTCCTTAACAGGGCCAAGAGAGCAGTTCTTC. The rearrangement uses TRBV29-1 and TRBJ2-1, with a weak D call TRBD1 (6 bases). With 5 bases removed from V and 10 bases from J, the gap between germline ends came to 18 bases. From germline, CDR1 is SQVTM and CDR2 ANQGSEA. CDR3 length: 13 residues.

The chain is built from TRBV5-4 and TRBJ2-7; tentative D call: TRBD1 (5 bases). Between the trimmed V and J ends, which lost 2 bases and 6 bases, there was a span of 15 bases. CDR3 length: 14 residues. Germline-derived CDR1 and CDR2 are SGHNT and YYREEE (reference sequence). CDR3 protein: CASSFAQVLGEQYF. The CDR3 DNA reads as TGTGCCAGCAGCTTCGCACAGGTCTTGGGCGAGCAGTACTTC. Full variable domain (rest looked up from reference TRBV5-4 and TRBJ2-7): ETGVTQSPTHLIKTRGQQVTLRCSSQSGHNTVSWYQQALGQGPQFIFQYYREEENGRGNFPPRFSGLQFPNYSSELNVNALELDDSALYLCASSFAQVLGEQYFGPGTRLTVT.

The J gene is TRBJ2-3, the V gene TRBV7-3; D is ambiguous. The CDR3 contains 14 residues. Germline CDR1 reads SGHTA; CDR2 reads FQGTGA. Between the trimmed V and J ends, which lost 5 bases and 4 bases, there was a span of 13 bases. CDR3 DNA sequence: TGTGCCAGCAGCCTAAATAGGAGTCCAGATACGCAGTATTTT. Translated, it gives CASSLNRSPDTQYF. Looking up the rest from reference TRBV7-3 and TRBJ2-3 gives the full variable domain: GAGVSQTPSNKVTEKGKYVELRCDPISGHTALYWYRQSLGQGPEFLIYFQGTGAADDSGLPNDRFFAVRPEGSVSTLKIQRTERGDSAVYLCASSLNRSPDTQYFGPGTRLTVL.

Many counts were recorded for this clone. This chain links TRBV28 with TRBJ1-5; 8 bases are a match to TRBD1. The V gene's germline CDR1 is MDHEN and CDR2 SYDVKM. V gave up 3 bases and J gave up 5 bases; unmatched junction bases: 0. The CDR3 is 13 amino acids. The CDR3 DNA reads TGTGCCAGCAGTTTGACAGGGGATCAGCCCCAGCATTTT. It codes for CASSLTGDQPQHF.

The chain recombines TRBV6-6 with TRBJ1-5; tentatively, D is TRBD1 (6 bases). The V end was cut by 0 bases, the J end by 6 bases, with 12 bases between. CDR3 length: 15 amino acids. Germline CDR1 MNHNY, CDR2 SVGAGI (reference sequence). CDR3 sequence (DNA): TGTGCCAGCAGTTACTCAACAGGGTTGGGTCAGCCCCAGCATTTT. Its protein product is CASSYSTGLGQPQHF.

In nucleotides, the CDR3 is TGCAGCGTTGTCGGGGAATCCTACAATGAGCAGTTCTTC. The encoded protein is CSVVGESYNEQFF. V and J are TRBV29-1 and TRBJ2-1; tentatively, D is TRBD2 (5 bases). The V and J ends lost 4 bases and 1 base respectively, with 8 bases between them. The CDR3 runs to 13 residues. Per germline, CDR1 SQVTM and CDR2 ANQGSEA.

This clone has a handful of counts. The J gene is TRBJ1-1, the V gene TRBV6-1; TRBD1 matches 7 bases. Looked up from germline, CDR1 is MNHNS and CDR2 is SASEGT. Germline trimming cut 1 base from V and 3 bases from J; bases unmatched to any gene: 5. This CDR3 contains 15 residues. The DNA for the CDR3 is TGTGCCAGCAGTGAAGGACAGGGTGAGTACACTGAAGCTTTCTTT. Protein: CASSEGQGEYTEAFF.

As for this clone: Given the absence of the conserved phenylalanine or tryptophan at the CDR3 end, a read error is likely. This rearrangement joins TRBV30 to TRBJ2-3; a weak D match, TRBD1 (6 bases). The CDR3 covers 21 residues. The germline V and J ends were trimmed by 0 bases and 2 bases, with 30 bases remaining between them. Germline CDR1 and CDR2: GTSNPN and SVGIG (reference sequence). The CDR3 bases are TGTGCCTGGAGTGTTCCGGGCGGACAGACCAAATTAAGTTCTGCCACAGATACGCAGTATGTT. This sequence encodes CAWSVPGGQTKLSSATDTQYV.

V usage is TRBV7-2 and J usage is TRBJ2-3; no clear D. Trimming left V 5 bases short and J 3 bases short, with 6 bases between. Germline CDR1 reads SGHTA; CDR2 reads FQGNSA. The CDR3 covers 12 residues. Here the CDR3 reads CASSLLTDTQYF. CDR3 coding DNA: TGTGCCAGCAGCCTATTAACAGATACGCAGTATTTT. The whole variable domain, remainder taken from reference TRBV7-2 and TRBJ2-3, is GAGVSQSPSNKVTEKGKDVELRCDPISGHTALYWYRQSLGQGLEFLIYFQGNSAPDKSGLPSDRFSAERTGGSVSTLTIQRTQQEDSAVYLCASSLLTDTQYFGPGTRLTVL.

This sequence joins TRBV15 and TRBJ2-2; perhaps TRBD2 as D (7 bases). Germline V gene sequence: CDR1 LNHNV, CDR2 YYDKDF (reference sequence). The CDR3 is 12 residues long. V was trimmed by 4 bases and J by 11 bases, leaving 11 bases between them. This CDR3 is CATSTGGLELFF. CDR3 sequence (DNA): TGTGCCACCAGCACGGGGGGCCTTGAGCTGTTTTTT.

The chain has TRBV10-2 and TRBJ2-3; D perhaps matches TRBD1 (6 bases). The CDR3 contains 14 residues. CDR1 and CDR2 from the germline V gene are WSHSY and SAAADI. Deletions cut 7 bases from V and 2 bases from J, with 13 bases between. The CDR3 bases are TGCGCCAGCACTTGGACAGACTTCACAGATACGCAGTATTTT. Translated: CASTWTDFTDTQYF.

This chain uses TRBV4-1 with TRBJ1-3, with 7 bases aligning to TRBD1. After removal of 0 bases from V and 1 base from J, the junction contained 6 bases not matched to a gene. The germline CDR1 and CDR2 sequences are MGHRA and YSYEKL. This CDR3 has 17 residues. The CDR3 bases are TGCGCCAGCAGCCAAGAGGGCCCGACAGGGTCTGGAAACACCATATATTTT. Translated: CASSQEGPTGSGNTIYF.

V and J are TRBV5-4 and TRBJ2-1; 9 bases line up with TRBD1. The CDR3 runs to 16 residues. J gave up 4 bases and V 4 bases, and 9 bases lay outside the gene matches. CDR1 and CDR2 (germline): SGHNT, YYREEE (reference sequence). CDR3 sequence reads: CASSKDRGEMYNEQFF. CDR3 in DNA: TGTGCCAGCAGCAAGGACAGGGGAGAAATGTACAATGAGCAGTTCTTC. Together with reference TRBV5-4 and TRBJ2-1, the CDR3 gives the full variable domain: ETGVTQSPTHLIKTRGQQVTLRCSSQSGHNTVSWYQQALGQGPQFIFQYYREEENGRGNFPPRFSGLQFPNYSSELNVNALELDDSALYLCASSKDRGEMYNEQFFGPGTRLTVL.

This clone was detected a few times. The CDR3 coding sequence is TGTGCCAGCAGCTCCGAGGACACTCGGCCTAACTATGGCTACACCTTC. This gives the protein CASSSEDTRPNYGYTF. This rearrangement joins TRBV7-2 to TRBJ1-2; D is possibly TRBD1 (5 bases). Trimming took off 4 bases at V and 0 bases at J, with 15 bases between the two ends. Looked up from germline, CDR1 is SGHTA and CDR2 is FQGNSA. The length of the CDR3 is 16 residues.

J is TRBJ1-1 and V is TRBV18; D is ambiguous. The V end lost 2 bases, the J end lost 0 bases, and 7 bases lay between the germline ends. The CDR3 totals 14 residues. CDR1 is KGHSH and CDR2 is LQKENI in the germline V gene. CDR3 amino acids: CASSPGRLNTEAFF. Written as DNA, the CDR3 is TGTGCCAGCTCACCAGGGAGGCTGAACACTGAAGCTTTCTTT. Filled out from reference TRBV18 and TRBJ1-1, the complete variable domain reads NAGVMQNPRHLVRRRGQEARLRCSPMKGHSHVYWYRQLPEEGLKFMVYLQKENIIDESGMPKERFSAEFPKEGPSILRIQQVVRGDSAAYFCASSPGRLNTEAFFGQGTRLTVV.

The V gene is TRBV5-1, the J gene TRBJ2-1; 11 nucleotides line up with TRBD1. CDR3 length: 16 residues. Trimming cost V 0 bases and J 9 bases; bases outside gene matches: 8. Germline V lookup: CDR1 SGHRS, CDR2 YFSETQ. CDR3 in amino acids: CASSLVFPGQGGEQFF. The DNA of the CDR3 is TGCGCCAGCAGCTTGGTTTTTCCGGGACAGGGGGGTGAGCAGTTCTTC. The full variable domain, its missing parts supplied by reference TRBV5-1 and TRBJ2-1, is KAGVTQTPRYLIKTRGQQVTLSCSPISGHRSVSWYQQTPGQGLQFLFEYFSETQRNKGNFPGRFSGRQFSNSRSEMNVSTLELGDSALYLCASSLVFPGQGGEQFFGPGTRLTVL.

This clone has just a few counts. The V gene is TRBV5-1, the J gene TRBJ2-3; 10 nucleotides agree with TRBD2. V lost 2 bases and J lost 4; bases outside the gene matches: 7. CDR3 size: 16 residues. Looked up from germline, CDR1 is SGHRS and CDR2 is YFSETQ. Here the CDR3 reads CASSFLAGAQADTQYF. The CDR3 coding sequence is TGCGCCAGCAGCTTTCTAGCGGGAGCCCAGGCAGATACGCAGTATTTT.